The clone carrying this TCR beta chain was detected ten times or more. What it binds is unknown. TCRdb passed the reads through MiXCR, listing each CDR3 protein once. The sample has some 940,000 distinct CDR3 sequences, roughly 30% seen once. This specimen comes from a study of T cell repertoires in cytomegalovirus infection. Study-wide context: Epitope selection comprised recently identified HLA-C-restricted CMV epitopes and well-studied HLA-B-restricted CMV epitopes. Indications came from public TCR beta signatures; they pointed to CMV infection and to a matching HLA type.

Trimming at V came to 6 bases and at J to 4 bases, leaving 4 bases not matched to a gene. CDR1 and CDR2 from the germline V gene are MNHEY and SMNVEV (reference sequence). The CDR3 loop spans 13 amino acids. General study results and limits: Totalled public TCR beta family frequency picked out people who carried CMV plus the relevant HLA. There were HLA-C-restricted CMV-specific TCR beta clonotypes dominating the ex vivo response.

This clonotype was sampled from a human donor in good health (CMV status not recorded). Some clones in this sample may be carry-over from other donors' samples. The chain links TRBV27 to TRBJ2-7, with TRBD2 identical over 9 bases. Sequenced here: cultured CD8+ T cells from PBMCs, sampled from culture after CMV antigen stimulation. Here the CDR3 DNA reads TGTGCCAGCAGCTTAACTAGCGGGTACGAGCAGTACTTC. It codes for CASSLTSGYEQYF.